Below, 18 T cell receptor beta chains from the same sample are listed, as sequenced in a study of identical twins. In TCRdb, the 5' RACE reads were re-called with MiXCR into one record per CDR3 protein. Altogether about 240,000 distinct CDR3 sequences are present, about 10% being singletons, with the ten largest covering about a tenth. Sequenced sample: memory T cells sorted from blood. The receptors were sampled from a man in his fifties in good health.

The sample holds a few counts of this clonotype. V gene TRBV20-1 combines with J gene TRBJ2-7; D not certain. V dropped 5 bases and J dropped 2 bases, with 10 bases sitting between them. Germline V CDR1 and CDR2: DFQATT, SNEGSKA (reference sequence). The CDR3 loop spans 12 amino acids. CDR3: CSARTEPYEQYF. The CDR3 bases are TGCAGTGCTCGGACGGAACCCTACGAGCAGTACTTC.

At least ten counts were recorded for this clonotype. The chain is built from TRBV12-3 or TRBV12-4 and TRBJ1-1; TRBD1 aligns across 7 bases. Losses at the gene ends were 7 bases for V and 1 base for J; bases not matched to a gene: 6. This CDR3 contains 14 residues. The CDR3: CASIKDRSNTEAFF. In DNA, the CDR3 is TGTGCCAGCATCAAGGACAGGTCGAACACTGAAGCTTTCTTT.

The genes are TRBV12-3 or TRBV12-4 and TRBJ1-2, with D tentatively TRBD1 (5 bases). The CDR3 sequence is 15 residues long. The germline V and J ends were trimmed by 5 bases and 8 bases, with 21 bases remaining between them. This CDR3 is CASSPPSSGLGGYTF. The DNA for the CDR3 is TGTGCCAGCAGTCCACCGTCGTCGGGACTGGGAGGCTACACCTTC.

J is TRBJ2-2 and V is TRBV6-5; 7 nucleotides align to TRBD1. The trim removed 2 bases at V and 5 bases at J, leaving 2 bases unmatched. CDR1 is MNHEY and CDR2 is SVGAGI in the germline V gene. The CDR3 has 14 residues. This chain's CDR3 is CASSYNRGTGELFF. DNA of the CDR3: TGTGCCAGCAGTTACAACAGGGGAACCGGGGAGCTGTTTTTT.

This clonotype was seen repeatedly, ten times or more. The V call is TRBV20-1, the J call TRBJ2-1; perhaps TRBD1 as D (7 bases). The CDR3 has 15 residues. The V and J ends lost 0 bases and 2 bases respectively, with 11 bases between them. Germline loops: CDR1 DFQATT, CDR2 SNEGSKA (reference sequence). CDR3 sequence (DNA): TGCAGTGCTAGAGAGGCAGGGGGGACCTACAATGAGCAGTTCTTC. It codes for CSAREAGGTYNEQFF.

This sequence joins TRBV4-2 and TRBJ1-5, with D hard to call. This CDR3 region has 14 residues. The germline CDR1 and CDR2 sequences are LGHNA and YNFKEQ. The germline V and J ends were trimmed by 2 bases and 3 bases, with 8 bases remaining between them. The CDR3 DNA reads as TGTGCCAGCAGCCAAACCACGGACAATCAGCCCCAGCATTTT. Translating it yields CASSQTTDNQPQHF.

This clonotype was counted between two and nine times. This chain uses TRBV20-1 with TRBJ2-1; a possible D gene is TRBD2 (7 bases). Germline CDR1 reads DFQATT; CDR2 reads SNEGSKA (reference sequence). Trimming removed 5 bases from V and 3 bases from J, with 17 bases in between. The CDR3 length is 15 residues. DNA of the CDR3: TGCAGTGCTGGGGGGGCTAGCGGAATCTACAATGAGCAGTTCTTC. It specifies CSAGGASGIYNEQFF.

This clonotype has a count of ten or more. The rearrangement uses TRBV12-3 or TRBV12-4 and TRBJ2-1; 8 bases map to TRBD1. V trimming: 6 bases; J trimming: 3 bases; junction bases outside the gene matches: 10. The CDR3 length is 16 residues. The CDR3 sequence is CASRPAGTGHYNEQFF. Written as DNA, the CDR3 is TGTGCCAGCAGACCAGCCGGGACAGGACACTACAATGAGCAGTTCTTC.

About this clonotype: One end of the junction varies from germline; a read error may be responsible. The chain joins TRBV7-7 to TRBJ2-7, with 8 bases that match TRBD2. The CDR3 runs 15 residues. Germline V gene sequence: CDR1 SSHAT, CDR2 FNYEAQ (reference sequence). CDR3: CASSPNFGGVYEQYF. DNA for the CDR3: TGTGCTAGCAGCCCCAACTTCGGGGGGGTCTACGAGCAGTACTTC.

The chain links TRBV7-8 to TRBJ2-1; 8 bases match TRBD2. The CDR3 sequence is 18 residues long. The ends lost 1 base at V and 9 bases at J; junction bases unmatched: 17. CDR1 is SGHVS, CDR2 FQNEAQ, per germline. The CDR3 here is CASSLEPIVGGGPGEQFF. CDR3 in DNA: TGTGCCAGCAGCTTAGAGCCCATCGTTGGCGGGGGGCCTGGTGAGCAGTTCTTC. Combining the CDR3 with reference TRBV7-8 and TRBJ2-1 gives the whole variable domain GAGVSQSPRYKVAKRGQDVALRCDPISGHVSLFWYQQALGQGPEFLTYFQNEAQLDKSGLPSDRFFAERPEGSVSTLKIQRTQQEDSAVYLCASSLEPIVGGGPGEQFFGPGTRLTVL.

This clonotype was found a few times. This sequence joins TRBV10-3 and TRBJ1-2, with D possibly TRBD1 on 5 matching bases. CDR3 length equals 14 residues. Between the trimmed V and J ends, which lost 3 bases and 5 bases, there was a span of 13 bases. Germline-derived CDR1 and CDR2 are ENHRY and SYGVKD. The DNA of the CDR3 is TGTGCCATCAGTGACGCAGGGAAAGGGTATGGCTACACCTTC. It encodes CAISDAGKGYGYTF.

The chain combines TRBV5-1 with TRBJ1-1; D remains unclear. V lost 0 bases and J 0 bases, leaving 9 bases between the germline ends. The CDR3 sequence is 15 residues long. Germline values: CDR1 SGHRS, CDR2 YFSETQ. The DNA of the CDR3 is TGCGCCAGCAGCTTGGCGGCAGCCCTGAACACTGAAGCTTTCTTT. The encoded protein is CASSLAAALNTEAFF.

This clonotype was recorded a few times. CDR3 sequence reads: CATSQGGDKKNIQYF. In nucleotides, the CDR3 is TGTGCCACCAGCCAAGGGGGGGACAAAAAAAACATTCAGTACTTC. The chain has TRBV15 and TRBJ2-4; D is perhaps TRBD2 (7 bases). Trimming pared 5 bases from V and 4 bases from J, leaving 15 bases between. CDR3 length: 15 amino acids. Looked up from germline, CDR1 is LNHNV and CDR2 is YYDKDF (reference sequence).

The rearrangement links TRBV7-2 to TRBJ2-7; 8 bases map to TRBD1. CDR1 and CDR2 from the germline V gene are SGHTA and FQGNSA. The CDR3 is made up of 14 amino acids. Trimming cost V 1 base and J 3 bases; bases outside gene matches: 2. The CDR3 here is CASSLVGQDYEQYF. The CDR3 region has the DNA TGTGCCAGCAGCTTAGTGGGACAGGACTACGAGCAGTACTTC.

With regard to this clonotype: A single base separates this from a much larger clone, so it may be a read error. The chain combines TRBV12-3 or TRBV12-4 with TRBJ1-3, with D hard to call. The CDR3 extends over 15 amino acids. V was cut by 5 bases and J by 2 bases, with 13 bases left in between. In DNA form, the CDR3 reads TGTGCCAGCAGTCCCACGGGGTCGACTGGAAACACCATATATTTT. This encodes CASSPTGSTGNTIYF.

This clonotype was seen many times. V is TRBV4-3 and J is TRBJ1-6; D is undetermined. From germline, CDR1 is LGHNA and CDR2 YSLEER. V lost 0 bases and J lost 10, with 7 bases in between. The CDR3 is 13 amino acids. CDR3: CASSQDRGSPLHF. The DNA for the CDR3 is TGCGCCAGCAGCCAAGATCGGGGATCACCCCTCCACTTT.

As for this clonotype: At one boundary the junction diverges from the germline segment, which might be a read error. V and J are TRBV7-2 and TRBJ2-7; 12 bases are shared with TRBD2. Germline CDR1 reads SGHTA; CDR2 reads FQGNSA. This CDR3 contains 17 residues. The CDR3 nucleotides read TGTGCCAGCAGCTTAGTTTGGGCTAGCGGGAGGGCCGGCGAGCAGCACTTC. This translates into CASSLVWASGRAGEQHF. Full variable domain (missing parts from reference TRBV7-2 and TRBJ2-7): GAGVSQSPSNKVTEKGKDVELRCDPISGHTALYWYRQSLGQGLEFLIYFQGNSAPDKSGLPSDRFSAERTGGSVSTLTIQRTQQEDSAVYLCASSLVWASGRAGEQHFGPGTRLTVT.

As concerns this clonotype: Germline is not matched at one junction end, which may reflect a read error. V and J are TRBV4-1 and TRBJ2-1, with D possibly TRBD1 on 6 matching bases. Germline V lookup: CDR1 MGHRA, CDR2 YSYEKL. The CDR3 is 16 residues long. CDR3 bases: TGCGCCAGAAGCCAAGAGACAGGCAGGACCTACAATGAGCAGTTCTTC. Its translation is CARSQETGRTYNEQFF.